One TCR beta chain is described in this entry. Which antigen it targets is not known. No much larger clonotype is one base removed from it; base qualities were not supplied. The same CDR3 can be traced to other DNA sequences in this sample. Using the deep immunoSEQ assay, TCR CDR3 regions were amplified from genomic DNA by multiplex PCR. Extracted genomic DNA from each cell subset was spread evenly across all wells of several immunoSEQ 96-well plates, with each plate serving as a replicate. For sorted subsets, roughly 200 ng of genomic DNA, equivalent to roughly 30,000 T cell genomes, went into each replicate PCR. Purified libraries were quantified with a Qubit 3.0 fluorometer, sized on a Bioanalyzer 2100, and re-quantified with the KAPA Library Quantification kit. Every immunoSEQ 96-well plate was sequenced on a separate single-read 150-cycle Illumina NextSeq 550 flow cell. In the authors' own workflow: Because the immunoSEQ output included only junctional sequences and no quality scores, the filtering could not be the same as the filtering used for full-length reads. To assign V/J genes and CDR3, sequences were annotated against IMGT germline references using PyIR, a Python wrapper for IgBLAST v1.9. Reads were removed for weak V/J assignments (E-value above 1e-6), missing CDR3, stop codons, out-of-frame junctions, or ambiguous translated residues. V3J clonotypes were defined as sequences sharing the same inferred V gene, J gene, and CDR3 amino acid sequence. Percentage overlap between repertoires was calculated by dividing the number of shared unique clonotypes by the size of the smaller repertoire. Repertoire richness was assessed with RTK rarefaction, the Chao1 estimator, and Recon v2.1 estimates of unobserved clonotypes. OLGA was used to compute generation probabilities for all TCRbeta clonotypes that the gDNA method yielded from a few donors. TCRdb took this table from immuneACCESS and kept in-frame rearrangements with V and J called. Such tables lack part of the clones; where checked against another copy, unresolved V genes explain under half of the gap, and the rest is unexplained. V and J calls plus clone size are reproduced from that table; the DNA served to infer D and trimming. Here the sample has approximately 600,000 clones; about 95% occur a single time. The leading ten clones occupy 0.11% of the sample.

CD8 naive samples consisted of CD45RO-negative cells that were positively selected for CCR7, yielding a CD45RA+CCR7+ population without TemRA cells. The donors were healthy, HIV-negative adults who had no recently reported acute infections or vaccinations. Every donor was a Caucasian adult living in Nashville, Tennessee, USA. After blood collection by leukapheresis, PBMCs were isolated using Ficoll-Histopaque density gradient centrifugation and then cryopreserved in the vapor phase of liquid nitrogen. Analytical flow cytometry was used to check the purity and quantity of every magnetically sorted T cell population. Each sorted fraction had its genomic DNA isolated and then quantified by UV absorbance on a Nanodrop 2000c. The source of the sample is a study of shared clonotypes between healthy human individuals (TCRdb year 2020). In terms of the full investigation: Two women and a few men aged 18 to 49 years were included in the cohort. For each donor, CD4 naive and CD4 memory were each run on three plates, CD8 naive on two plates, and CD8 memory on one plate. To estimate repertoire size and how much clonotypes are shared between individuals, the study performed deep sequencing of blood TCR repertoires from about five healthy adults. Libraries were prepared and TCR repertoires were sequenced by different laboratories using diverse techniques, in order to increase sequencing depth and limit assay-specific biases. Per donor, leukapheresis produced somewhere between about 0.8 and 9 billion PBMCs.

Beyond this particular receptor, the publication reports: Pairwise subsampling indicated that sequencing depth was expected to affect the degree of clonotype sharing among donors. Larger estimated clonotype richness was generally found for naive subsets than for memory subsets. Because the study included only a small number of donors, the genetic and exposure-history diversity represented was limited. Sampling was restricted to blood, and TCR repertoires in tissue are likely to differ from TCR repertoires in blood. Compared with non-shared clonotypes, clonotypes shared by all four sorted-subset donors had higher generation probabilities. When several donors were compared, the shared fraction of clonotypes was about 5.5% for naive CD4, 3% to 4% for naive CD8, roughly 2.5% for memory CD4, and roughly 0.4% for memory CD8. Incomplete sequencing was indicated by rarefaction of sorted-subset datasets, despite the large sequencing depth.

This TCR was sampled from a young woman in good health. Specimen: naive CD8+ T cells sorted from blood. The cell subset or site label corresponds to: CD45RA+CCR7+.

The bases are TGTGCCAGCAGTTCCGGAGGGGCTGAAGCTTTCTTT. This encodes CASSSGGAEAFF. The chain uses TRBV27 and TRBJ1-1; possibly the D gene is TRBD1, per 5 matching bases. Based on the germline V gene (reference sequence), the CDR1 and CDR2 sequences are MNHEY and SMNVEV. From the cysteine up to the phenylalanine, the CDR3 has a length of 12 residues. Left in the record is the CDR3 DNA by itself, 36 bases read in frame from the first base. Between the V and J ends, shortened by 4 bases and 6 bases respectively, the junction contains 9 bases.